This TCR beta chain was recovered during a study of technical replicates of blood from a few donors. Germline V gene data show CDR1 as SGHAT and CDR2 as FQNNGV. The CDR3 runs to 15 residues. The V end lost 2 bases, the J end lost 2 bases, and 13 bases lay between the germline ends. Generated by immunoSEQ multiplex PCR, the TCRdb table keeps only in-frame clones and is missing some. This table has some 80,000 clones, approximately 96% appearing once. This clone was found once. Sequenced sample: T cells isolated from PBMCs. This chain connects TRBV11-2 to TRBJ2-7; possibly TRBD1 for D (6 bases). This clonotype originated in a human donor in good health. The CDR3 DNA follows: TGTGCCAGCAGCTTAAAACAGGGTCCTACCTACGAGCAGTACTTC. It codes for CASSLKQGPTYEQYF.